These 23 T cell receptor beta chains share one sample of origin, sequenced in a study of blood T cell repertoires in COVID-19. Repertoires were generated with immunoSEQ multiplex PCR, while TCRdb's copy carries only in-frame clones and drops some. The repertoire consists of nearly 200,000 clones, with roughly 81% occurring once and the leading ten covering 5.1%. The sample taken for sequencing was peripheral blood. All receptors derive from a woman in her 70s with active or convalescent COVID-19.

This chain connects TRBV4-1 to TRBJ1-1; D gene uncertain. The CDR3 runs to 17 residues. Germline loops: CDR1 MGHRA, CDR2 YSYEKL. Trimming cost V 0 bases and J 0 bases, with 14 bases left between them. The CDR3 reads CASSQDPPGSVNTEAFF. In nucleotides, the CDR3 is TGCGCCAGCAGCCAAGATCCACCTGGGAGTGTGAACACTGAAGCTTTCTTT.

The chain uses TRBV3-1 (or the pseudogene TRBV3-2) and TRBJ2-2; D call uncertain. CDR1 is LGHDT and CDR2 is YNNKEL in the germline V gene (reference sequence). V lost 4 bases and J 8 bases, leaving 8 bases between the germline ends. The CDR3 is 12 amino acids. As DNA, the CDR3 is TGTGCCAGCAGCCTAACGAGGGGGGAGCTGTTTTTT. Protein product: CASSLTRGELFF.

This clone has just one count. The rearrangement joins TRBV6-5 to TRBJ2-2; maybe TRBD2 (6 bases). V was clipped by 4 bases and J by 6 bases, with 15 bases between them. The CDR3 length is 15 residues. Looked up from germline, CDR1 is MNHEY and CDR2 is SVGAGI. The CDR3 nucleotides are TGTGCCAGCAGTTCGCCGGGGCGGGGAGCCGGGGAGCTGTTTTTT. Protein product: CASSSPGRGAGELFF.

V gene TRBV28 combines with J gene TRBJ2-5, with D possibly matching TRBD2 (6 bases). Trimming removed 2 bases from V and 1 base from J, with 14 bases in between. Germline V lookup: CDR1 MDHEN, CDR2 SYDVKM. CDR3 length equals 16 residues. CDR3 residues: CASSLGVAALQETQYF. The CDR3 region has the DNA TGTGCCAGCAGTTTAGGAGTAGCGGCGCTCCAAGAGACCCAGTACTTC.

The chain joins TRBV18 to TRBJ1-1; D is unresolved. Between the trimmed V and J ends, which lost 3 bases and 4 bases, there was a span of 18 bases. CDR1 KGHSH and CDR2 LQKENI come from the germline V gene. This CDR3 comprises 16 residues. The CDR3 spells CASSPNAPSASTEAFF. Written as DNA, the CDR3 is TGTGCCAGCTCACCTAACGCACCCTCCGCGAGCACTGAAGCTTTCTTT.

CDR3 bases: TGTGCCAGCAGCCCCCCAGGGACGGGAGGGCCGAACACCGGGGAGCTGTTTTTT. Residues: CASSPPGTGGPNTGELFF. The chain uses TRBV7-3 and TRBJ2-2; 8 bases line up with TRBD2. CDR1 SGHTA and CDR2 FQGTGA come from the germline V gene. The CDR3 covers 18 residues. Trimming took 5 bases from V and 0 from J; bases not matched to a gene: 11. Full variable domain (outside the CDR3, taken from reference TRBV7-3 and TRBJ2-2): GAGVSQTPSNKVTEKGKYVELRCDPISGHTALYWYRQSLGQGPEFLIYFQGTGAADDSGLPNDRFFAVRPEGSVSTLKIQRTERGDSAVYLCASSPPGTGGPNTGELFFGEGSRLTVL.

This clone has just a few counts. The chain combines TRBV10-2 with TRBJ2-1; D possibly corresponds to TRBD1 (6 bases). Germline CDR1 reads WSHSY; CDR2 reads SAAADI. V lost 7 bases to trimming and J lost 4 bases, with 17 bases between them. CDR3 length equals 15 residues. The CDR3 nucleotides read TGCGCCAGCATCGGCGACAGGTTTATTTACAATGAGCAGTTCTTC. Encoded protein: CASIGDRFIYNEQFF.

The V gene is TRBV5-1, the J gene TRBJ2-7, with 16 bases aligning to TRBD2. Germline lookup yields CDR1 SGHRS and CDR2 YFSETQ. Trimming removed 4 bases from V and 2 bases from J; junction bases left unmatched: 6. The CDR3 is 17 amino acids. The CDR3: CASSRGLAGGVAYEQYF. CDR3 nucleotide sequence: TGCGCCAGCAGCAGGGGACTAGCGGGAGGGGTAGCCTACGAGCAGTACTTC. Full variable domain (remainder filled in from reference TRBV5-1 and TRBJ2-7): KAGVTQTPRYLIKTRGQQVTLSCSPISGHRSVSWYQQTPGQGLQFLFEYFSETQRNKGNFPGRFSGRQFSNSRSEMNVSTLELGDSALYLCASSRGLAGGVAYEQYFGPGTRLTVT.

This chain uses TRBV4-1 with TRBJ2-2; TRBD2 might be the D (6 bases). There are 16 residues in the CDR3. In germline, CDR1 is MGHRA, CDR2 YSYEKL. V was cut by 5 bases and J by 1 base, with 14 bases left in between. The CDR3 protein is CASSMWGVGNTGELFF. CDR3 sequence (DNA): TGCGCCAGCAGCATGTGGGGGGTGGGGAACACCGGGGAGCTGTTTTTT.

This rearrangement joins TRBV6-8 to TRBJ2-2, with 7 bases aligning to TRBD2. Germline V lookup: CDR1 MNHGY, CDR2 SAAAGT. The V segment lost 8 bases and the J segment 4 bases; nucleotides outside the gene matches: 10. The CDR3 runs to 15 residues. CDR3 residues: CASFHRDYLTGELFF. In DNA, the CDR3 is TGTGCCAGCTTCCACCGGGACTACCTCACCGGGGAGCTGTTTTTT.

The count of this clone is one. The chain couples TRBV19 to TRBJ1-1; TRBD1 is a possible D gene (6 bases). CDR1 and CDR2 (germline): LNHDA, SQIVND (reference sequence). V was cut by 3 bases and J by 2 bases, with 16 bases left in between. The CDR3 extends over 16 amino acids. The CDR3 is CASSISAGTPNTEAFF. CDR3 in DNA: TGTGCCAGTAGTATTAGCGCCGGGACACCTAACACTGAAGCTTTCTTT.

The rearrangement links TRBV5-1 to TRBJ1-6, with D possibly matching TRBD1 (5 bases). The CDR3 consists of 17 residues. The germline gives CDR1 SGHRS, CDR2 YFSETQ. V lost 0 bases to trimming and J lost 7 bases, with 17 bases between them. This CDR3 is CASSLGAGRQINSPLHF. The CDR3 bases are TGCGCCAGCAGCTTGGGTGCGGGGCGACAAATCAATTCACCCCTCCACTTT.

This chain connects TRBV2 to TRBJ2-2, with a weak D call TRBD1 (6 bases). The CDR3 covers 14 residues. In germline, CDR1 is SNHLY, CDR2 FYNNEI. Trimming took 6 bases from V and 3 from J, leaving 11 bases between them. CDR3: CASSQGTHTGELFF. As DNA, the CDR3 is TGTGCCAGCAGCCAGGGGACCCACACCGGGGAGCTGTTTTTT.

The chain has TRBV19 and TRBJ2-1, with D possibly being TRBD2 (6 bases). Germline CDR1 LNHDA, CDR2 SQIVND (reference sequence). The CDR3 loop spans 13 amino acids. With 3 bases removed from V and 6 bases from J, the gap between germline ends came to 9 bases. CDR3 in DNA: TGTGCCAGTAGTATCGGACTACTCAATGAGCAGTTCTTC. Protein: CASSIGLLNEQFF.

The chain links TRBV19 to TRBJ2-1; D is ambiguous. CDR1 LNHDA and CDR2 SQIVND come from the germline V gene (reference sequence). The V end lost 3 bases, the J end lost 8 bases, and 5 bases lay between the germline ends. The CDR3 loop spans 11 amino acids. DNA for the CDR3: TGTGCCAGTAGTATCAGTGATGAGCAGTTCTTC. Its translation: CASSISDEQFF.

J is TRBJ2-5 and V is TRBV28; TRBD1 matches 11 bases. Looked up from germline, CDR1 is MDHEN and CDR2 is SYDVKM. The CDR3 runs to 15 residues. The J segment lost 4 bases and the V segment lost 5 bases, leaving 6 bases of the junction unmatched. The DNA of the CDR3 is TGTGCCAGCAGTCCCCGGACAGGGGGCAGAGAGACCCAGTACTTC. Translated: CASSPRTGGRETQYF.

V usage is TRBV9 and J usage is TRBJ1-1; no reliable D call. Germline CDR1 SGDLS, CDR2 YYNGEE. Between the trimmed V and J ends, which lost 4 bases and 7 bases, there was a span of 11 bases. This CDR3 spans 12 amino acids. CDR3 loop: CASSTEGGEAFF. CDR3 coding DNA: TGTGCCAGCAGCACCGAGGGAGGTGAAGCTTTCTTT.

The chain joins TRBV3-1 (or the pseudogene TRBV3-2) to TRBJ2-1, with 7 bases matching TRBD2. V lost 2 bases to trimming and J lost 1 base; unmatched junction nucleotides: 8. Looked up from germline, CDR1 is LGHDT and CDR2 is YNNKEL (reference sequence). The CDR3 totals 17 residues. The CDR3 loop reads CASSQLPLAESYNEQFF. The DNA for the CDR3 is TGTGCCAGCAGCCAACTTCCTCTAGCGGAATCCTACAATGAGCAGTTCTTC.

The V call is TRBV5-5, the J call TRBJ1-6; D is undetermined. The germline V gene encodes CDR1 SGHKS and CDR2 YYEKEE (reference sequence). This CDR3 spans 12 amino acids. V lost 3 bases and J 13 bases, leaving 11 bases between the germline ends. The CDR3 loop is CASSSGLFPLHF. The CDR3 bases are TGTGCCAGCAGCTCCGGACTTTTCCCCCTCCACTTT.

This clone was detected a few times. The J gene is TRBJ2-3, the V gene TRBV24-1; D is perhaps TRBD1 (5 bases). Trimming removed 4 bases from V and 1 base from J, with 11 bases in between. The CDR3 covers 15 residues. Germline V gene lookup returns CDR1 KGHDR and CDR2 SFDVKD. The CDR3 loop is CATSEGGAGTDTQYF. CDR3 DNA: TGTGCCACCAGTGAAGGTGGGGCAGGCACAGATACGCAGTATTTT.

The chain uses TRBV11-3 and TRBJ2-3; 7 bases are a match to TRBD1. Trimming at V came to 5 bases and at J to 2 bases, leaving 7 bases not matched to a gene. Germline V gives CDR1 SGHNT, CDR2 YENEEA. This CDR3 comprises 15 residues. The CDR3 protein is CASSRRQGNTDTQYF. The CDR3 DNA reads TGTGCCAGCAGCCGACGACAGGGTAACACAGATACGCAGTATTTT. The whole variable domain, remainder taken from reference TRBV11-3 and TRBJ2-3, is EAGVVQSPRYKIIEKKQPVAFWCNPISGHNTLYWYLQNLGQGPELLIRYENEEAVDDSQLPKDRFSAERLKGVDSTLKIQPAELGDSAVYLCASSRRQGNTDTQYFGPGTRLTVL.

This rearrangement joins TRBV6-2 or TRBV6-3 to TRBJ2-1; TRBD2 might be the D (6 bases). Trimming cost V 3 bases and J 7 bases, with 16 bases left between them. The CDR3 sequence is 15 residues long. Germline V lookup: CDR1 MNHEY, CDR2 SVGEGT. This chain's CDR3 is CASSYREDGRNEQFF. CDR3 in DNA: TGTGCCAGCAGTTATAGGGAGGACGGCAGAAATGAGCAGTTCTTC.

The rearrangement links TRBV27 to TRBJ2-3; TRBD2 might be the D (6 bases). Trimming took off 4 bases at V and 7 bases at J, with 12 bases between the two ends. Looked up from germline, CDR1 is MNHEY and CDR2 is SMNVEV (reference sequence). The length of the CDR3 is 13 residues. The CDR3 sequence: CASSSFRENTQYF. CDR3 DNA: TGTGCCAGCAGTTCATTTCGGGAGAATACGCAGTATTTT.